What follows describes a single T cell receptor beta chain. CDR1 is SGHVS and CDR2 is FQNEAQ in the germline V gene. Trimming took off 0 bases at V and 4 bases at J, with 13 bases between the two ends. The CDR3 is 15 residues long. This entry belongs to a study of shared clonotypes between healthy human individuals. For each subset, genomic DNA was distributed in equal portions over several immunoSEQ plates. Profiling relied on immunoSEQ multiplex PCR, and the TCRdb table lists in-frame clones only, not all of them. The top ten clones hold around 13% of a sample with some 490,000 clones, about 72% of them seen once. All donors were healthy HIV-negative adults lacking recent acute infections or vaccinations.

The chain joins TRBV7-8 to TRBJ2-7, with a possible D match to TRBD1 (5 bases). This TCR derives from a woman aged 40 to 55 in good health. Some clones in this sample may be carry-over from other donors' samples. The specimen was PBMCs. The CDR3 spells CASSLAGAAMYEQYF. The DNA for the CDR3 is TGTGCCAGCAGCTTAGCTGGGGCAGCCATGTACGAGCAGTACTTC.